This T cell receptor beta chain was identified in a study of radiation and T cells in renal cell carcinoma. The overall study: Nephrectomy followed 15 Gy stereotactic body radiation by 4 weeks. Study-wide results and limits: No pretreatment tumor biopsies were available for baseline clonotypes. From baseline, blood top tumor clonotypes peaked at 2 weeks post-radiation.

TCRdb's copy holds only in-frame clones and misses some; the assay was immunoSEQ multiplex PCR. The sample shows 65,000 to 80,000 clones, 80% to 90% of them seen only once. Comment on this clone: What it binds is not known.

Time point denoted: blood 2 weeks post-SBRT. The treatment: 15 Gy SBRT to primary tumor, nephrectomy 4 weeks later. Radiation-treated patients gave blood at baseline, week 2 and week 4. Sequenced material: blood, taken from a patient whose treatment included radiotherapy and nephrectomy. This TCR was sampled from a woman between 45 and 65 years old with renal cell carcinoma.

CDR3 sequence: CASRTSGGATEQFF. The DNA for the CDR3 is TGTGCCAGCAGAACTAGCGGGGGGGCCACTGAGCAGTTCTTC. The genes are TRBV6-1 and TRBJ2-1, with 13 bases fitting TRBD2. V shed 6 bases, J shed 9 bases, and the junction held 5 bases outside the gene matches. The CDR3 sequence is 14 residues long. Germline loops: CDR1 MNHNS, CDR2 SASEGT.